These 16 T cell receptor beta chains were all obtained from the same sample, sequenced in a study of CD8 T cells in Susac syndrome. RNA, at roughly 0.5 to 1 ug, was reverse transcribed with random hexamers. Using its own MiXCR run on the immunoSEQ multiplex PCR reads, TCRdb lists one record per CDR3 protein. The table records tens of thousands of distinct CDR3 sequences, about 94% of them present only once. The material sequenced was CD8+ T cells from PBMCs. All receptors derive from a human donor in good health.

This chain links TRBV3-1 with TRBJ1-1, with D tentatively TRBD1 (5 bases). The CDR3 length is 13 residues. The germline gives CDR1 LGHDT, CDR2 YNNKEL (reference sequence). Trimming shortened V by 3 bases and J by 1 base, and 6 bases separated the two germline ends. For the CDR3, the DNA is TGTGCCAGCAGCCAGGGGACGAACACTGAAGCTTTCTTT. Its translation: CASSQGTNTEAFF.

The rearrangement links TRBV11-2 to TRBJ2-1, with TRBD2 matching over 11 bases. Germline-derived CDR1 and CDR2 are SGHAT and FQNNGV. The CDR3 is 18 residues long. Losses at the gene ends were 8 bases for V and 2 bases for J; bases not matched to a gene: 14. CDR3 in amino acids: CASYEASTSGDTYNEQFF. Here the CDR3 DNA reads TGTGCCAGCTACGAGGCGTCGACTAGCGGGGATACCTACAATGAGCAGTTCTTC. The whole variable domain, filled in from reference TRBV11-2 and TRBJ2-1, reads EAGVAQSPRYKIIEKRQSVAFWCNPISGHATLYWYQQILGQGPKLLIQFQNNGVVDDSQLPKDRFSAERLKGVDSTLKIQPAKLEDSAVYLCASYEASTSGDTYNEQFFGPGTRLTVL.

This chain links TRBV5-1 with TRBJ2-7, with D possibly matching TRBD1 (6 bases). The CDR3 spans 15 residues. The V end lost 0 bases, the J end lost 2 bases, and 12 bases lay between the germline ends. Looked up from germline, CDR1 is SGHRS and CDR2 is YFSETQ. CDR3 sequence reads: CASSLAGQIAYEQYF. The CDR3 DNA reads TGCGCCAGCAGCTTGGCTGGACAGATAGCCTACGAGCAGTACTTC. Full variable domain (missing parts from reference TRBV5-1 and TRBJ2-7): KAGVTQTPRYLIKTRGQQVTLSCSPISGHRSVSWYQQTPGQGLQFLFEYFSETQRNKGNFPGRFSGRQFSNSRSEMNVSTLELGDSALYLCASSLAGQIAYEQYFGPGTRLTVT.

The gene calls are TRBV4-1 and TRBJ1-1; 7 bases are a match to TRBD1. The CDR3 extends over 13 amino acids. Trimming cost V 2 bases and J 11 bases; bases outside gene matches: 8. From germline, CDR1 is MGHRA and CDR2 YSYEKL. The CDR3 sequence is CASSQRDSAWAFF. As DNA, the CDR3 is TGCGCCAGCAGCCAACGGGACAGCGCGTGGGCTTTCTTT.

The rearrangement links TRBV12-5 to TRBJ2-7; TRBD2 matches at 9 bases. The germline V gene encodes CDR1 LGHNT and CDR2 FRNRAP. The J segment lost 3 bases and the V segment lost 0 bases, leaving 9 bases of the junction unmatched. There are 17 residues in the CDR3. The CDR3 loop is CASGLVPPAGGHYEQYF. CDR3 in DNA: TGTGCTAGTGGTTTGGTACCCCCAGCGGGGGGCCACTACGAGCAGTACTTC.

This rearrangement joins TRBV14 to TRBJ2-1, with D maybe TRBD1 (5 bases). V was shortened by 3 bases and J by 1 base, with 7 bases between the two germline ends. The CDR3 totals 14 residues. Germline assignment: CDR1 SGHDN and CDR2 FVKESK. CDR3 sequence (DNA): TGTGCCAGCAGCCACGACAGATCCTACAATGAGCAGTTCTTC. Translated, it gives CASSHDRSYNEQFF.

The CDR3 region is CASSQGVAANTEAFF. The CDR3 DNA sequence: TGCGCCAGCAGCCAAGGGGTAGCAGCGAACACTGAAGCTTTCTTT. The chain combines TRBV4-3 with TRBJ1-1, with unresolved D. The CDR3 has 15 residues. Germline V lookup: CDR1 LGHNA, CDR2 YSLEER. Trimming cost V 1 base and J 1 base, with 10 bases left between them.

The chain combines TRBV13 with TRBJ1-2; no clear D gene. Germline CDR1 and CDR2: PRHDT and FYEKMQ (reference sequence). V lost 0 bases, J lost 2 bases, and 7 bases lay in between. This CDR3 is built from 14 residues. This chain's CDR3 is CASSLGLRNYGYTF. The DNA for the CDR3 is TGTGCCAGCAGCTTAGGCCTGCGGAACTATGGCTACACCTTC.

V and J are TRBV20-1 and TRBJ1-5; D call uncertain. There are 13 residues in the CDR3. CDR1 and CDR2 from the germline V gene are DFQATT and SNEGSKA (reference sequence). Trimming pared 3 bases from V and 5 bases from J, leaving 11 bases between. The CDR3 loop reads CSASLEDHQPQHF. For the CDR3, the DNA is TGCAGTGCTAGTTTAGAGGATCATCAGCCCCAGCATTTT.

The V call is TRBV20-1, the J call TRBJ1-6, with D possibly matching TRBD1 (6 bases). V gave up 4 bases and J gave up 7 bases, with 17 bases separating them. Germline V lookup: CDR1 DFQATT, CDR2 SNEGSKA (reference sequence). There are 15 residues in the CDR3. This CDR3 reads CSATLHREGNSPLHF. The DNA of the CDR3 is TGCAGTGCTACCCTACACAGGGAAGGGAATTCACCCCTCCACTTT.

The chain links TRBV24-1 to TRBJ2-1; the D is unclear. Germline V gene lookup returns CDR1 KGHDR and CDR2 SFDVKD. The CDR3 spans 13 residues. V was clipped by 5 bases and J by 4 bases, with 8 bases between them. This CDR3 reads CATSAWRYNEQFF. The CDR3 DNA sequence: TGTGCCACCAGTGCCTGGCGGTACAATGAGCAGTTCTTC.

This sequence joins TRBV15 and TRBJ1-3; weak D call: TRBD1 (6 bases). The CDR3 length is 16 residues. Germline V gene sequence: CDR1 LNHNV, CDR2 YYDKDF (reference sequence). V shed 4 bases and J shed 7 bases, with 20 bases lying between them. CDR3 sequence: CATSMFPNDRWNTIYF. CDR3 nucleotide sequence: TGTGCCACCAGCATGTTCCCTAACGACAGGTGGAACACCATATATTTT.

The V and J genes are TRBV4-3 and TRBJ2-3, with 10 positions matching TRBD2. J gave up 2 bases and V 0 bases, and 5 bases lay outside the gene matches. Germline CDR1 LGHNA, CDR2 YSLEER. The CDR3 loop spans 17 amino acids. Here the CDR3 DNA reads TGCGCCAGCAGCCAAGATCTTAGCGGGGGGCCCACAGATACGCAGTATTTT. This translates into CASSQDLSGGPTDTQYF.

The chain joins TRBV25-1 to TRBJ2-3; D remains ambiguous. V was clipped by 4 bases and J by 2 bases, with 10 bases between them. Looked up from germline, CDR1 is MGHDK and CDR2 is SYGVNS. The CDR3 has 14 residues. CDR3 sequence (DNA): TGTGCCAGCAGTGTGGGCAGAGACACAGATACGCAGTATTTT. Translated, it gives CASSVGRDTDTQYF.

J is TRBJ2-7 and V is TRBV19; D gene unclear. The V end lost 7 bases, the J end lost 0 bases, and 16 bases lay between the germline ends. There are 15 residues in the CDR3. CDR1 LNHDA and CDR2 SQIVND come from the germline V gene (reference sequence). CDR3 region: CASTPGPDGSYEQYF. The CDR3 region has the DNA TGTGCCAGTACCCCAGGACCGGACGGCTCCTACGAGCAGTACTTC.

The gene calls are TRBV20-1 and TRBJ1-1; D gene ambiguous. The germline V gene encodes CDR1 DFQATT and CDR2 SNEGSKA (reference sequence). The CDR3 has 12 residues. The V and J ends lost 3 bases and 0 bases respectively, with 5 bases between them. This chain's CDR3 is CSASGLNTEAFF. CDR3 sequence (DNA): TGCAGTGCTAGTGGGTTGAACACTGAAGCTTTCTTT.